These T cell receptor beta chains were read from a single sample in a study of CD8 T cells in ankylosing spondylitis. TCRdb passed the 5' RACE reads through MiXCR, listing each CDR3 protein once. There are 700,000 to 850,000 distinct CDR3 sequences in the sample; about 11% occur only once, and approximately 0.5% lies in the top ten. The sample comprised blood, either unsorted or a sorted T cell fraction (not recorded which). Every receptor here comes from a male donor with ankylosing spondylitis. Both conserved end residues are part of each CDR3. The order of the fields is V gene, D gene, J gene, CDR3 protein. The D gene is left open where the match is weak.

V: TRBV5-1
D: NA
J: TRBJ1-1
CDR3: CASSLESLGKVAFF

V: TRBV7-9
D: NA
J: TRBJ2-5
CDR3: CASSLVPGLQETQYF

V: TRBV4-3
D: NA
J: TRBJ1-1
CDR3: CASSQGGPMNTEAFF

V: TRBV6-5
D: TRBD2
J: TRBJ2-1
CDR3: CASSYSRRKAGVKNEQFF

V: TRBV10-3
D: TRBD2
J: TRBJ2-1
CDR3: CATVPSGGYNEQFF

V: TRBV20-1
D: NA
J: TRBJ1-1
CDR3: CSADEGLAEAFF

V: TRBV20-1
D: NA
J: TRBJ2-5
CDR3: CSARDYEVSETQYF

V: TRBV15
D: NA
J: TRBJ1-1
CDR3: CATSRERARFDTEAFF

V: TRBV18
D: TRBD2
J: TRBJ2-1
CDR3: CASSQGTSQNEQFF

V: TRBV20-1
D: NA
J: TRBJ1-1
CDR3: CSAPQGLNTEAFF

V: TRBV6-2/TRBV6-3
D: NA
J: TRBJ2-7
CDR3: CASSYKGIGSYEQYF

V: TRBV4-1
D: NA
J: TRBJ1-2
CDR3: CASTRGLANYGYTF

V: TRBV20-1
D: TRBD2
J: TRBJ2-1
CDR3: CSASNPTSGQYNEQFF

V: TRBV7-6
D: NA
J: TRBJ2-7
CDR3: CASSSETGTYYEQYF

V: TRBV7-2
D: TRBD2
J: TRBJ2-5
CDR3: CASSPLAGGPETQYF